The next 27 T cell receptor beta chains were all read from a single sample in a study of blood T cell repertoires in COVID-19. The assay was immunoSEQ multiplex PCR, and TCRdb's table has in-frame clones only and misses some. The sample has 250,000 to 300,000 clones, 85% to 90% seen once; the top ten hold 1.5% to 2%. Sequencing input: PBMCs or T cells enriched from blood (not recorded which). Receptor source: a woman in her fifties or sixties who had recovered from COVID-19.

This chain joins TRBV5-6 and TRBJ2-3; 7 bases match TRBD2. V shed 4 bases, J shed 3 bases, and the junction held 14 bases outside the gene matches. The CDR3 is 17 amino acids. Germline V gives CDR1 SGHDT, CDR2 YYEEEE. The CDR3 is CASSAPFGRTLTDTQYF. The DNA of the CDR3 is TGTGCCAGCAGCGCGCCTTTCGGGAGGACCCTTACAGATACGCAGTATTTT.

The chain couples TRBV27 to TRBJ1-2, with D possibly TRBD1 on 6 matching bases. CDR3 length: 15 amino acids. The V and J ends lost 5 bases and 8 bases respectively, with 21 bases between them. The V gene's germline CDR1 is MNHEY and CDR2 SMNVEV (reference sequence). The CDR3 DNA sequence: TGTGCCAGCAGTCCTACAGGGCTCCGTCATTGGGGCTACACCTTC. Protein sequence: CASSPTGLRHWGYTF.

V is TRBV27 and J is TRBJ2-2, with D unresolved. The CDR3 is 13 amino acids. Germline V CDR1 and CDR2: MNHEY, SMNVEV (reference sequence). Trimming removed 6 bases at V and 10 bases at J, with 15 bases between. CDR3 residues: CASSGGPPEELFF. The CDR3 DNA is TGTGCCAGCAGCGGTGGGCCACCGGAGGAGCTGTTTTTT.

This sequence joins TRBV6-4 and TRBJ2-1; TRBD2 might be the D (6 bases). In germline, CDR1 is MRHNA, CDR2 SNTAGT. Trimming removed 4 bases at V and 4 bases at J, with 14 bases between. The CDR3 is made up of 15 amino acids. CDR3 coding DNA: TGTGCCAGCAGTGGCTTCCTAGCGCCTTACAATGAGCAGTTCTTC. This encodes CASSGFLAPYNEQFF.

The chain uses TRBV6-5 and TRBJ1-2; D call uncertain. CDR3 size: 12 residues. The germline V and J ends were trimmed by 6 bases and 0 bases, with 5 bases remaining between them. Germline lookup yields CDR1 MNHEY and CDR2 SVGAGI. Written as DNA, the CDR3 is TGTGCCAGCAGCGAGTCTAACTATGGCTACACCTTC. Residues: CASSESNYGYTF.

The chain uses TRBV10-3 and TRBJ1-5, with D possibly being TRBD1 (5 bases). With 0 bases removed from V and 0 bases from J, the gap between germline ends came to 12 bases. Germline V gene lookup returns CDR1 ENHRY and CDR2 SYGVKD. CDR3 length equals 17 residues. CDR3 DNA sequence: TGTGCCATCAGTGAGTCTGGGGCAAGTAATAGCAATCAGCCCCAGCATTTT. Its protein product is CAISESGASNSNQPQHF.

V is TRBV6-5 and J is TRBJ2-7, with D perhaps TRBD2 (6 bases). The germline V gene has CDR1 MNHEY and CDR2 SVGAGI. V was cut by 0 bases and J by 2 bases, with 14 bases left in between. The CDR3 runs to 16 residues. In DNA, the CDR3 is TGTGCCAGCAGTTACTCGAAACTCCCGGGGGCCTACGAGCAGTACTTC. Translating it yields CASSYSKLPGAYEQYF.

The rearrangement links TRBV5-1 to TRBJ2-2; a weak D match, TRBD1 (6 bases). The V end lost 6 bases, the J end lost 5 bases, and 11 bases lay between the germline ends. The CDR3 has 13 residues. Germline loops: CDR1 SGHRS, CDR2 YFSETQ. The CDR3 protein is CASTPQGTGELFF. CDR3 nucleotides: TGCGCCAGCACCCCACAGGGAACCGGGGAGCTGTTTTTT.

The table lists this clone with a count of one. This chain links TRBV11-1 with TRBJ2-7; a possible D gene is TRBD1 (6 bases). This CDR3 comprises 16 residues. V lost 5 bases, J lost 3 bases, and 20 bases lay in between. Per the germline V gene, CDR1 is SGHAT and CDR2 is FQDESV (reference sequence). CDR3 sequence: CASSKKGGHRVYEQYF. The DNA for the CDR3 is TGTGCCAGCAGCAAAAAAGGGGGACACAGAGTCTACGAGCAGTACTTC.

V is TRBV7-3 and J is TRBJ1-2; 8 bases match TRBD1. The CDR3 spans 13 residues. The J segment lost 4 bases and the V segment lost 4 bases, leaving 2 bases of the junction unmatched. Germline lookup yields CDR1 SGHTA and CDR2 FQGTGA. CDR3 region: CASSYTGGYGYTF. The CDR3, as DNA: TGTGCCAGCAGCTATACAGGGGGCTATGGCTACACCTTC. Looking up the rest from reference TRBV7-3 and TRBJ1-2 gives the full variable domain: GAGVSQTPSNKVTEKGKYVELRCDPISGHTALYWYRQSLGQGPEFLIYFQGTGAADDSGLPNDRFFAVRPEGSVSTLKIQRTERGDSAVYLCASSYTGGYGYTFGSGTRLTVV.

The rearrangement uses TRBV9 and TRBJ1-6; 8 nucleotides agree with TRBD1. Germline values: CDR1 SGDLS, CDR2 YYNGEE. This CDR3 has 17 residues. V was clipped by 3 bases and J by 1 base; unmatched bases: 6. CDR3 protein: CASSEGTGRSYNSPLHF. The DNA for the CDR3 is TGTGCCAGCAGCGAGGGGACAGGCCGGTCCTATAATTCACCCCTCCACTTT.

This clone has only one observation. The V call is TRBV6-4, the J call TRBJ1-4; D is undetermined. Germline CDR1 is MRHNA and CDR2 is SNTAGT. V lost 7 bases, J lost 5 bases, and 14 bases lay in between. This CDR3 has 14 amino acids. This CDR3 is CASILALRNEKLFF. The DNA for the CDR3 is TGTGCCAGCATTCTCGCACTCCGAAATGAAAAACTGTTTTTT.

This clone was recorded only once. The V gene is TRBV28, the J gene TRBJ1-2; D call uncertain. CDR3 length: 12 residues. V lost 6 bases, J lost 8 bases, and 13 bases lay in between. CDR1 is MDHEN, CDR2 SYDVKM, per germline. Written as DNA, the CDR3 is TGTGCCAGCAGGGGCGCCTTGGTCGGCTACACCTTC. It encodes CASRGALVGYTF.

This chain connects TRBV29-1 to TRBJ1-4; D might be TRBD1 (6 bases). Between the trimmed V and J ends, which lost 3 bases and 8 bases, there was a span of 13 bases. The CDR3 extends over 13 amino acids. Germline-derived CDR1 and CDR2 are SQVTM and ANQGSEA. In DNA form, the CDR3 reads TGCAGCGTTGAGGGGGGGCTGGGAGAAAAACTGTTTTTT. It translates to CSVEGGLGEKLFF.

J is TRBJ1-2 and V is TRBV28; tentatively, D is TRBD1 (5 bases). Germline CDR1 is MDHEN and CDR2 is SYDVKM. The length of the CDR3 is 14 residues. Deletions cut 6 bases from V and 0 bases from J, with 11 bases between. The CDR3 DNA follows: TGTGCCAGCAGCAGACAGTTCCCTAACTATGGCTACACCTTC. Its translation: CASSRQFPNYGYTF.

The rearrangement uses TRBV3-1 (or the pseudogene TRBV3-2) and TRBJ2-5; 11 bases map to TRBD2. The CDR3 spans 16 residues. Trimming at V came to 1 base and at J to 13 bases, leaving 14 bases not matched to a gene. Germline CDR1 LGHDT, CDR2 YNNKEL (reference sequence). CDR3 bases: TGTGCCAGCAGCCAAGCCCAACTAGCGGGGGCCCCAGTACGGTACTTC. It translates to CASSQAQLAGAPVRYF.

CDR3 DNA sequence: TGTGCCAGCAGTGAAGGGACCTTTGACGCGGGAGTAGAGACCCAGTACTTC. Its protein product is CASSEGTFDAGVETQYF. The chain employs TRBV6-1 and TRBJ2-5; 7 bases match TRBD2. With 1 base clipped from V and 4 bases from J, the junction kept 12 bases outside the gene matches. The CDR3 has 17 amino acids. Germline CDR1 is MNHNS and CDR2 is SASEGT.

The chain couples TRBV5-1 to TRBJ2-1, with D possibly being TRBD1 (6 bases). Trimming took 0 bases from V and 6 from J, leaving 13 bases between them. The CDR3 is made up of 15 amino acids. Germline V lookup: CDR1 SGHRS, CDR2 YFSETQ. Written as DNA, the CDR3 is TGCGCCAGCAGCTTGGTGGGGGACAATGTCAATGAGCAGTTCTTC. Translated: CASSLVGDNVNEQFF.

This rearrangement joins TRBV6-4 to TRBJ1-2; 8 positions match TRBD1. Losses at the gene ends were 0 bases for V and 8 bases for J; bases not matched to a gene: 5. Germline lookup yields CDR1 MRHNA and CDR2 SNTAGT. The CDR3 runs 14 residues. The CDR3 nucleotides read TGTGCCAGCAGTGACTCTCAGGGGGCGTTGGGCTACACCTTC. Translated: CASSDSQGALGYTF.

About this clone itself: Sequence at one end of the junction differs from germline and may be a read error. The chain couples TRBV7-7 to TRBJ2-3; 9 nucleotides align to TRBD2. Germline V gives CDR1 SSHAT, CDR2 FNYEAQ (reference sequence). This CDR3 is built from 15 residues. DNA for the CDR3: TGTGCTAGCAGCTCGACTAGCGGAACCACAGATACGCAGTATTTT. This codes for CASSSTSGTTDTQYF.

This chain uses TRBV19 with TRBJ1-4; D unclear. From germline, CDR1 is LNHDA and CDR2 SQIVND (reference sequence). V dropped 3 bases and J dropped 4 bases, with 12 bases sitting between them. This CDR3 is 15 amino acids long. Here the CDR3 reads CASSIQQSYNEKLFF. The CDR3 nucleotides are TGTGCCAGTAGTATTCAACAGTCGTATAATGAAAAACTGTTTTTT.

The J gene is TRBJ2-2, the V gene TRBV11-2, with a tentative D call TRBD1 (5 bases). In germline, CDR1 is SGHAT, CDR2 FQNNGV. This CDR3 contains 15 residues. With 2 bases removed from V and 5 bases from J, the gap between germline ends came to 12 bases. The CDR3 loop is CASSLNQGGTGELFF. The CDR3 DNA reads TGTGCCAGCAGCTTAAATCAGGGTGGGACCGGGGAGCTGTTTTTT. The full variable domain, in which reference TRBV11-2 and TRBJ2-2 provide the parts outside the CDR3, is EAGVAQSPRYKIIEKRQSVAFWCNPISGHATLYWYQQILGQGPKLLIQFQNNGVVDDSQLPKDRFSAERLKGVDSTLKIQPAKLEDSAVYLCASSLNQGGTGELFFGEGSRLTVL.

This clone was counted between two and nine times. The chain couples TRBV19 to TRBJ2-2, with 14 positions matching TRBD2. Germline CDR1 reads LNHDA; CDR2 reads SQIVND (reference sequence). J was trimmed by 2 bases and V by 5 bases; bases with no gene match: 7. The CDR3 has 18 amino acids. CDR3 region: CASSLRTSGGSNTGELFF. Written as DNA, the CDR3 is TGTGCCAGTAGTTTGAGGACTAGCGGGGGGTCAAACACCGGGGAGCTGTTTTTT.

The gene calls are TRBV24-1 and TRBJ1-2, with 9 positions matching TRBD1. The CDR3 runs 15 residues. Germline V gene sequence: CDR1 KGHDR, CDR2 SFDVKD. J was trimmed by 5 bases and V by 4 bases; bases with no gene match: 7. As DNA, the CDR3 is TGTGCCACCAGTGACCCGGGGACAGGGCGGTATGGCTACACCTTC. Its translation is CATSDPGTGRYGYTF.

This rearrangement joins TRBV11-3 to TRBJ2-1, with a tentative D call TRBD2 (7 bases). Trimming shortened V by 1 base and J by 10 bases, and 11 bases separated the two germline ends. The CDR3 totals 13 residues. Germline CDR1 and CDR2: SGHNT and YENEEA. CDR3 DNA: TGTGCCAGCAGCTTAGGGACAGCGGGGGAGCAGTTCTTC. It codes for CASSLGTAGEQFF.

The gene calls are TRBV24-1 and TRBJ2-5; 7 nucleotides match TRBD1. Germline CDR1 reads KGHDR; CDR2 reads SFDVKD. CDR3 length equals 15 residues. V shed 3 bases and J 4 bases; nucleotides not matched to a gene: 7. CDR3 protein: CATSDSRGFGETQYF. The CDR3 DNA follows: TGTGCCACCAGTGATAGCAGGGGGTTCGGAGAGACCCAGTACTTC.

The rearrangement links TRBV28 to TRBJ1-6, with TRBD1 matching over 9 bases. Germline V gives CDR1 MDHEN, CDR2 SYDVKM. This CDR3 contains 14 residues. V shed 6 bases and J 10 bases; nucleotides not matched to a gene: 7. In nucleotides, the CDR3 is TGTGCCAGCAGGGGGGGGGACAGGGCATCACCCCTCCACTTT. Its protein product is CASRGGDRASPLHF.